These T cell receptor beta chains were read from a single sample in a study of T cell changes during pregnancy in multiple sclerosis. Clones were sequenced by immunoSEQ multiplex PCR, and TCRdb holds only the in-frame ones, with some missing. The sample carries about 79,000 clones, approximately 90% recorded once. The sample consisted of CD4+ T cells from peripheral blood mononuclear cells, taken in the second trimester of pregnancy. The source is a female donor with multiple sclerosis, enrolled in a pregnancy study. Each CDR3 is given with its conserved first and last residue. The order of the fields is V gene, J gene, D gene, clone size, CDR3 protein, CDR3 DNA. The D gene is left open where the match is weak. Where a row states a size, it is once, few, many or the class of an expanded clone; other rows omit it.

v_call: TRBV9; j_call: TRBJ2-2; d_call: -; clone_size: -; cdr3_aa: CASSATAHQGPTGELFF; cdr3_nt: TGTGCCAGCAGCGCGACGGCTCATCAGGGTCCCACCGGGGAGCTGTTTTTT
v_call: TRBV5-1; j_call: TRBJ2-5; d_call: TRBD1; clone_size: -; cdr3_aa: CASSTGGPPQETQYF; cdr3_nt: TGCGCCAGCAGCACAGGGGGCCCTCCCCAAGAGACCCAGTACTTC
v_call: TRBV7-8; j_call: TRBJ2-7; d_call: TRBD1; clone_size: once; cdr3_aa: CASSPRQGAPSYEQYF; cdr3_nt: TGTGCCAGCAGCCCGCGACAGGGTGCCCCTTCCTACGAGCAGTACTTC
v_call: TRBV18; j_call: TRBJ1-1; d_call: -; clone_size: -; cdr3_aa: CASSPGAMNTEAFF; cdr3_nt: TGTGCCAGCTCACCAGGGGCCATGAACACTGAAGCTTTCTTT
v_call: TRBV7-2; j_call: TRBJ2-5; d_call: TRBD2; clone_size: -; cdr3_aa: CASSIGTSGGQETQYF; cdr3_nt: TGTGCCAGCAGCATCGGGACTAGCGGGGGGCAGGAGACCCAGTACTTC
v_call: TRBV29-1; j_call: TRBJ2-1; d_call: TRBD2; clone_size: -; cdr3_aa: CSVEISGRFYSYNEQFF; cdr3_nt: TGCAGCGTTGAGATAAGCGGGAGATTTTACTCCTACAATGAGCAGTTCTTC
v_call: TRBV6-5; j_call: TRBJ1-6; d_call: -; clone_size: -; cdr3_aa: CASSYSAGSSPLHF; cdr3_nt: TGTGCCAGCAGTTACTCGGCAGGGTCCTCACCCCTCCACTTT
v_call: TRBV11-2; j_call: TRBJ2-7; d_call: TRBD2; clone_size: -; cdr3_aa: CASSDRAGDYEQYF; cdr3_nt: TGTGCCAGCAGCGATAGGGCGGGAGACTACGAGCAGTACTTC
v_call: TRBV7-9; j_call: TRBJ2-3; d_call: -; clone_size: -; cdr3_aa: CASSYPGTASMKQYF; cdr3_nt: TGTGCCAGCAGCTACCCCGGGACTGCCTCCATGAAGCAGTATTTT
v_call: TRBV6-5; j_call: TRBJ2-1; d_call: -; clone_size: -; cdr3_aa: CASSGSGGSYNEQFF; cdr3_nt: TGTGCCAGCAGTGGCAGCGGAGGCTCCTACAATGAGCAGTTCTTC
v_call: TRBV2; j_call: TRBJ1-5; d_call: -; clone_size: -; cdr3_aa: CASNTRRVLSNQPQHF; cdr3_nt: TGTGCCAGCAATACCAGGCGGGTGCTTAGCAATCAGCCCCAGCATTTT
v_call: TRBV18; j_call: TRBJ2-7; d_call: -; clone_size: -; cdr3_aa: CASSRSYEQYF; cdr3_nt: TGTGCCAGCTCTCGCTCCTACGAGCAGTACTTC
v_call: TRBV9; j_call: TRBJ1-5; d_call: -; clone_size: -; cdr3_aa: CASSGGAVAGRNYSNQPQHF; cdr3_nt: TGTGCCAGCAGCGGGGGCGCGGTGGCGGGAAGAAATTATAGCAATCAGCCCCAGCATTTT
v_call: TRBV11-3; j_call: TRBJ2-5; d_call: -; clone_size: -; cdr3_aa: CASSVRDWYQETQYF; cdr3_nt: TGTGCCAGCAGCGTGAGAGATTGGTACCAAGAGACCCAGTACTTC
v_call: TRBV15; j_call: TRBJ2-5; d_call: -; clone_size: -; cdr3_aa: CATSRDMKGVGGETQYF; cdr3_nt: TGTGCCACCAGCAGAGATATGAAGGGGGTCGGAGGAGAGACCCAGTACTTC